This T cell receptor (beta chain) comes out of a study of blood T cells in healthy people across ages. Germline lookup yields CDR1 DFQATT and CDR2 SNEGSKA (reference sequence). V was pared by 2 bases and J by 2 bases, with 7 bases between. This CDR3 has 13 amino acids. PCR was performed a second time for about 7 to 12 cycles using a sample-barcoded 5' primer and a J-beta primer mix. Every sample gave at least 3 million paired-end reads containing CDR3. TCRdb ran MiXCR on the 5' RACE reads and lists one entry per CDR3 protein. The top ten hold 15% to 20% of the sample, which has some 710,000 distinct CDR3 sequences, around 50% seen once. Regarding the study as a whole: Any conclusive comparison of naive versus antigen-experienced cells was prevented by using unsorted PBMCs.

Turning to this clonotype: The target antigen is unknown.

The sample comprised blood. This sequence was found in an elderly man in good health. This chain uses TRBV20-1 with TRBJ2-1, with D possibly being TRBD1 (6 bases). The CDR3 spells CSARTGPYNEQFF. CDR3 DNA sequence: TGCAGTGCTAGAACAGGGCCCTACAATGAGCAGTTCTTC.